The 2 T cell receptor beta chains listed next were all sequenced from one sample in a study of OX40 agonist ivuxolimab in advanced cancers. Repertoires were generated with immunoSEQ multiplex PCR, while TCRdb's copy carries only in-frame clones and drops some. The sample records 7,500 to 10,000 clones, about 74% being singletons. This material consisted of CD4+ or CD8+ T cells sorted from blood, taken in a trial of the OX40 agonist ivuxolimab. These receptor sequences come from an adult with an advanced solid tumor such as melanoma, head and neck, liver or kidney cancer.

As for this clone: Additional DNA sequences in this sample encode the identical CDR3. The rearrangement links TRBV5-1 to TRBJ1-1; D ambiguous. The CDR3 covers 14 residues. Trimming took 0 bases from V and 1 from J, leaving 7 bases between them. Per the germline V gene, CDR1 is SGHRS and CDR2 is YFSETQ. CDR3 protein: CASSLVAGNTEAFF. Written as DNA, the CDR3 is TGCGCCAGCAGCTTGGTCGCAGGGAACACTGAAGCTTTCTTT.

V usage is TRBV6-5 and J usage is TRBJ1-1; D possibly corresponds to TRBD1 (5 bases). CDR3 size: 15 residues. Between the trimmed V and J ends, which lost 4 bases and 1 base, there was a span of 13 bases. CDR1 and CDR2 from the germline V gene are MNHEY and SVGAGI. CDR3 loop: CASSLGAMPNTEAFF. The DNA for the CDR3 is TGTGCCAGCAGTTTAGGGGCCATGCCGAACACTGAAGCTTTCTTT.